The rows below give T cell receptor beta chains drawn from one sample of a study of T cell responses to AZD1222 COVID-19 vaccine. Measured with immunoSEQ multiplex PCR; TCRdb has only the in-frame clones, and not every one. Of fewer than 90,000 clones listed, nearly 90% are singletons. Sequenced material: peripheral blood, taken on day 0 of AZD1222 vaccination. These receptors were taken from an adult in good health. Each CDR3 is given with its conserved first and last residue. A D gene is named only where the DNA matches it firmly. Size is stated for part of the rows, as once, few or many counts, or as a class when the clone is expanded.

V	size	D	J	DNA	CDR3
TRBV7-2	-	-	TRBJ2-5	TGTGCCAGCAGCTTAGCACTAGGTCAAGAGACCCAGTACTTC	CASSLALGQETQYF
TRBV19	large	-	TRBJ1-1	TGTGCCAGTAGTACTACTCCACGGATATTGAACACTGAAGCTTTCTTT	CASSTTPRILNTEAFF
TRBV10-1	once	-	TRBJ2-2	TGCGCCAGCAGTGAGAGGGTGCCCGGGGAGCTGTTTTTT	CASSERVPGELFF
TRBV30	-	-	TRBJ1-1	TGTGCCTGGAGGGCGAACACTGAAGCTTTCTTT	CAWRANTEAFF
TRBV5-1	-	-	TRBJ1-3	TGCGCCAGCGGAGAACGGGGAGGAGGAAACACCATATATTTT	CASGERGGGNTIYF
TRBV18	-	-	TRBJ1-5	TGTGCCAGCTCGCCAATAATGGGCAAAGATCAGCCCCAGCATTTT	CASSPIMGKDQPQHF
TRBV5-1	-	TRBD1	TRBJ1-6	TGCGCCAGCAGCCCCCCGGGACAGTATAATTCACCCCTCCACTTT	CASSPPGQYNSPLHF
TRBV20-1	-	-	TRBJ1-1	TGCAGTGCCTCAGGGGCCTTAGAAGCTTTCTTT	CSASGALEAFF
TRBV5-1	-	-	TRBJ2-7	TGCGCCAGCAGCGCCCGGAGGGCCAATCGGGTCGAGCAGTACTTC	CASSARRANRVEQYF
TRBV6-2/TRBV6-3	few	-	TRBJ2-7	TGTGCCAGCAGTCCAGGGGGGCCGGCCCACGAGCAGTACTTC	CASSPGGPAHEQYF
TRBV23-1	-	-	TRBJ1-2	TGCGCCAGCAGTCGACAGCGCGCCCGAGGCTACACCTTC	CASSRQRARGYTF
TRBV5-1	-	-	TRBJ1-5	TGCGCCAGCAGCTTGGGGGGGATCGGAAATCAGCCCCAGCATTTT	CASSLGGIGNQPQHF
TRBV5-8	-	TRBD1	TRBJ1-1	TGTGCCAGCACCCGACAGGGCGGGGCTGAAGCTTTCTTT	CASTRQGGAEAFF
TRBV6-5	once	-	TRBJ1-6	TGTGCCAGCAGTCTGGCCGGACCCTATAATTCACCCCTCCACTTT	CASSLAGPYNSPLHF
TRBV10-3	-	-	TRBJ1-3	TGTGCCGGGGGCGCAAACACCATATATTTT	CAGGANTIYF
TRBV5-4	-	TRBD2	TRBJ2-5	TGTGCCAGCAGCTTGGATTTTACTAGCGGGGGGAAGGGAGAGACCCAGTACTTC	CASSLDFTSGGKGETQYF
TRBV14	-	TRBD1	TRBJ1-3	TGTGCCAGCAGCCTGGACAGGGGGCCCGGAAACACCATATATTTT	CASSLDRGPGNTIYF
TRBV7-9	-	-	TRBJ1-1	TGTGCCAGCACCCCGACAGTGAACACTGAAGCTTTCTTT	CASTPTVNTEAFF
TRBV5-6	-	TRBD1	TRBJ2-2	TGTGCCAGCAGCTTGGGACAGGGAAGTATCGGCACCGGGGAGCTGTTTTTT	CASSLGQGSIGTGELFF
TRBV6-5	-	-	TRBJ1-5	TGTGCCAGCATCACTGGGGAGAGGTATGGGCAGCCCCAGCATTTT	CASITGERYGQPQHF
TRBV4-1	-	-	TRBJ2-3	TGCGCCAGCAGCCAAGTGGGACGGAACACAGATACGCAGTATTTT	CASSQVGRNTDTQYF
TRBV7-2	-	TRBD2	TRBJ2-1	TGTGCCAGCAGCCAACACGAAGGGGGACTAGCGGGAGGCCTTTTCTTC	CASSQHEGGLAGGLFF
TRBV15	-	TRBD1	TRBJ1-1	TGTGCCACCAGCAGCCGGACAGGGGATCTAGCTTTCTTT	CATSSRTGDLAFF
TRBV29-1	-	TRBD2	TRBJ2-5	TGCAGCGTTGAAGAATGGACTAGCGAAAGGGAGACCCAGTACTTC	CSVEEWTSERETQYF
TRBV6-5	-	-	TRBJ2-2	TGTGCCAGCAGTTCGGGTGGAACGAACACCGGGGAGCTGTTTTTT	CASSSGGTNTGELFF
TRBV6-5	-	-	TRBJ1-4	TGTGCCAGCAGAGCCGGGGGAACTAATGAAAAACTGTTTTTT	CASRAGGTNEKLFF
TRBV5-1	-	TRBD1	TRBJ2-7	TGCGCCAGCAGCACTGCCGGGACAGGGTCCCACGAGCAGTACTTC	CASSTAGTGSHEQYF
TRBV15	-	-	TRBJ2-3	TGTGCCACCTCAGAGGGAAAGGTGACAGATACGCAGTATTTT	CATSEGKVTDTQYF
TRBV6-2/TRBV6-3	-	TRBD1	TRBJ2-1	TGTGCCAGCAGTACCCTGACAGGGCTAATGGTGCAGTTCTTC	CASSTLTGLMVQFF
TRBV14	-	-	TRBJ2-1	TGTGCCAGCAGCCAAGAGATCTGGGGGGCTAATGAGCAGTTCTTC	CASSQEIWGANEQFF
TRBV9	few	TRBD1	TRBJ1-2	TGTGCCAGCAGCATCCGGGACAGGGAGTCGGTAATCACCTTC	CASSIRDRESVITF
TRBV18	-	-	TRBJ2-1	TGTGCCAGCTCACCACCTACGGGAGTCTACAATGAGCAGTTCTTC	CASSPPTGVYNEQFF
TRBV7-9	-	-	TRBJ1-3	TGTGCCAGCAGTCGAGGGGGGACAACTGGAAACACCATATATTTT	CASSRGGTTGNTIYF
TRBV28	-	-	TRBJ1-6	TGTGCCGTTGATAGCTCCTATAATTCACCCCTCCACTTT	CAVDSSYNSPLHF
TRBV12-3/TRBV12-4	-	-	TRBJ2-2	TGTGCCAGCAGTTTACTGGCCGGGGAGCTGTTTTTT	CASSLLAGELFF
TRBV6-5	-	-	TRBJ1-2	TGTGCCAGCAGTTACTCTCTCTCTGGGCGATATGGCTACACCTTC	CASSYSLSGRYGYTF
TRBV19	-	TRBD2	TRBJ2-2	TGTGCCAGTCGACGGCTAGCGGGAGGGTCGAGCACCGGGGAGCTGTTTTTT	CASRRLAGGSSTGELFF
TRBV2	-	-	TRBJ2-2	TGTGCCAGCAGTGCAACCGGGACTTACACCGGGGAGCTGTTTTTT	CASSATGTYTGELFF
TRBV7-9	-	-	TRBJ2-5	TGTGCCAGCAGCTTAAGTTCGGAGACCCAGTACTTC	CASSLSSETQYF
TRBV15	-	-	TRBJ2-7	TGTGCCACCAGCAGAGAGTCGGTTTCAGGGGTCGACGAGCAGTACTTC	CATSRESVSGVDEQYF
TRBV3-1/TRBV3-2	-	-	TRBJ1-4	TGTGCCAGCAGCCGATTTGCAGCTAATGAAAAACTGTTTTTT	CASSRFAANEKLFF
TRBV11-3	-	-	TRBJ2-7	TGTGCCAGCAGCCCGTCCCGGGACTACGAGCAGTACTTC	CASSPSRDYEQYF
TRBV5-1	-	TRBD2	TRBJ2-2	TGCGCCAGCAGCTTGTATGCTAGCGGGAACACCGGGGAGCTGTTTTTT	CASSLYASGNTGELFF
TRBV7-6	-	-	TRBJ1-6	TGTGCCAGCAGCTCGAGCCCCAATAATTCACCCCTCCACTTT	CASSSSPNNSPLHF
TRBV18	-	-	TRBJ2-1	TGTGCCAGCTCACCACCGTACGGGAGAATGAGTGAGCAGTTCTTC	CASSPPYGRMSEQFF
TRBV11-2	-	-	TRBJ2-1	TGTGCCAGCAGCTTAGATATCGGAAATCACAATGAGCAGTTCTTC	CASSLDIGNHNEQFF
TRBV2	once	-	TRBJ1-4	TGTGCCAGCAGTGAGGTCGGGGCTGAAAAACTGTTTTTT	CASSEVGAEKLFF
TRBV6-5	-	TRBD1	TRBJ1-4	TGTGCCAGCCGAGGGGACAGGGTGTATGAAAAACTGTTTTTT	CASRGDRVYEKLFF
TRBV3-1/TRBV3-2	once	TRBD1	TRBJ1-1	TGTGCCAGCAGCCCGGGGACAGGGGGCGACCCTGAAGCTTTCTTT	CASSPGTGGDPEAFF